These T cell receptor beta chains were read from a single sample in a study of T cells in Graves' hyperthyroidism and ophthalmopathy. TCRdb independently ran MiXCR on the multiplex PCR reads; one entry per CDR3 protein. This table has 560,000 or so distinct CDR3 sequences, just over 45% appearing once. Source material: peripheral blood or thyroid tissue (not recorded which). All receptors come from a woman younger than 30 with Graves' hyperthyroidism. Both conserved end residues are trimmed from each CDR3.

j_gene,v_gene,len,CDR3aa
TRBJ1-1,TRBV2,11,ASMGHANTEAF
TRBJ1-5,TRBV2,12,ASSRDRGEQPQH
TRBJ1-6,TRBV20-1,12,SARDPQFNSPLH
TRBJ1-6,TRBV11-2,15,ASSLGRDRGYNSPLH
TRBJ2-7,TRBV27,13,ASSTNRQGTSKQY
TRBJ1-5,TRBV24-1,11,ATTAGNNQPQH
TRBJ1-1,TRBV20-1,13,SALDRVTMNTEAF
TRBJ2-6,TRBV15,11,ATSMRRDNVLT
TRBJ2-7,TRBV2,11,ANSLDRGYEQY
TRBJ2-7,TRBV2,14,ASSEVGRQGSYEQY
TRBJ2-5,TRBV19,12,ASTSRGGRETQY
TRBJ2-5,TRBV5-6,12,ASSLQAGTETQY
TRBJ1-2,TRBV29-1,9,SSDDGPGYT
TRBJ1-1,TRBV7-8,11,ASSPQPGTEAF
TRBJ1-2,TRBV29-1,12,SVARDSKNYGYT
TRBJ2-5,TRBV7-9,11,ASSLFRGETQY
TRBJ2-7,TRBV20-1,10,SAWTSGGEQY
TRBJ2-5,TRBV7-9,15,ASSPVHWTGSAGTQY
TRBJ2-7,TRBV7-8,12,ASSTDGTGYEQY
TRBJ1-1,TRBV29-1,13,SVEDLHRGNTEAF
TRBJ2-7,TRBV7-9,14,ASSFADRGYAYEQY
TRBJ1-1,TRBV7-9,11,ASSKEQETEAF
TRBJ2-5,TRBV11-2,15,ASSLHRDRGFGETQY
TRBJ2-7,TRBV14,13,ASSLGTTTAYEQY
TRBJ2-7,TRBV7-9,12,ASRETGDPYEQY
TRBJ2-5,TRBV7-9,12,ASSQDGQKETQY
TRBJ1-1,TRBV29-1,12,SVWSGTEYTEAF
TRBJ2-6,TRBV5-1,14,ASSSEPGSGANVLT
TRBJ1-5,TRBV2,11,ASREGAAQPQH
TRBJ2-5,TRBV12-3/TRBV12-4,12,ASKDQQGLETQY
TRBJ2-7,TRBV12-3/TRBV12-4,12,ASSSRQSSYEQY
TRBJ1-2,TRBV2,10,ASDQGGYGYT
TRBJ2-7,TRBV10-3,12,AISMTLSSYEQY
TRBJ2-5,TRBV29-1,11,SVPGQGKRTQY
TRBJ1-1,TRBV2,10,ASTRVNTEAF